This TCR beta chain was sequenced for a study of blood T cell repertoires in COVID-19. In the study overall: Whether acute or convalescent, the COVID-19 samples came from the United States, Italy and Spain. Sources were T cells, B-cell-depleted T cells, or PBMCs; the material itself was cDNA or gDNA.

In the original workflow: By means of reference gene primer amplification, nucleated cell counts were estimated. This table comes from immunoSEQ multiplex PCR, and its TCRdb copy is limited to in-frame clones, with some not included. For V, J and clone size, that table is used; D and trimming come from the DNA. This sample has around 47,000 clones, with roughly 70% found just once. The receptor's source is an elderly man with acute or convalescent COVID-19. The sequenced sample was peripheral blood.

The CDR3 region has the DNA TGTGCCAGCAGCCCCCGGGACAGGGCCGAGACCCAGTACTTC. It translates to CASSPRDRAETQYF. The chain employs TRBV11-3 and TRBJ2-5; TRBD1 matches 9 bases. The V gene's germline CDR1 is SGHNT and CDR2 YENEEA. The ends lost 5 bases at V and 5 bases at J; junction bases unmatched: 6. CDR3 length: 14 amino acids.